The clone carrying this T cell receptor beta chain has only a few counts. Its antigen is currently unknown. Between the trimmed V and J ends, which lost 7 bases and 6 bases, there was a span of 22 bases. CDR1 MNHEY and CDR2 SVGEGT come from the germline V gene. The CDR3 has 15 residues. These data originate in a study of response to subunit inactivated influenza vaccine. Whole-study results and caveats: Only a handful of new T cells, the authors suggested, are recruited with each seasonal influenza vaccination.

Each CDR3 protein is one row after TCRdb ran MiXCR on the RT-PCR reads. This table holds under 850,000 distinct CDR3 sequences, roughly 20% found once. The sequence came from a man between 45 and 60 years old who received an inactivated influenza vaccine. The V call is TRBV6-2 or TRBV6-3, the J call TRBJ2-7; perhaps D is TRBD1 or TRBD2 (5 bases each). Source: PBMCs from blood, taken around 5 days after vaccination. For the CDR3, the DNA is TGTGCCAGCACCAACCCCCGGGACGCTCCTAGCGAGCAGTACTTC. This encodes CASTNPRDAPSEQYF.